What follows is one T cell receptor (beta chain) and its context. What it recognizes is unknown. This sample was included in a study of T cell responses to AZD1222 COVID-19 vaccine. Using immunoSEQ multiplex PCR, the repertoire was profiled, and TCRdb retains in-frame clones only, with some absent. The sample holds more than 150,000 clones, approximately 94% seen once. Study outcomes and limitations: There were mostly white British donors and more females than males, and clonal diversity was possibly underestimated. Nearly half of spike-specific TCRs reportedly go after variant regions that carry no mutations. It was only a handful of AZD1222 recipients who were seropositive at baseline.

This CDR3 comprises 15 residues. Germline V gene lookup returns CDR1 MGHRA and CDR2 YSYEKL. V lost 6 bases, J lost 0 bases, and 11 bases lay in between. The chain joins TRBV4-1 to TRBJ1-4; the D is unclear. The sample in question was peripheral blood, obtained 28 days after the second AZD1222 dose. The TCR sequence derives from an adult who received the AZD1222 COVID-19 vaccine. CDR3 sequence (DNA): TGCGCCAGCAGAATGTCAGCTTCAACTAATGAAAAACTGTTTTTT. Translated: CASRMSASTNEKLFF.